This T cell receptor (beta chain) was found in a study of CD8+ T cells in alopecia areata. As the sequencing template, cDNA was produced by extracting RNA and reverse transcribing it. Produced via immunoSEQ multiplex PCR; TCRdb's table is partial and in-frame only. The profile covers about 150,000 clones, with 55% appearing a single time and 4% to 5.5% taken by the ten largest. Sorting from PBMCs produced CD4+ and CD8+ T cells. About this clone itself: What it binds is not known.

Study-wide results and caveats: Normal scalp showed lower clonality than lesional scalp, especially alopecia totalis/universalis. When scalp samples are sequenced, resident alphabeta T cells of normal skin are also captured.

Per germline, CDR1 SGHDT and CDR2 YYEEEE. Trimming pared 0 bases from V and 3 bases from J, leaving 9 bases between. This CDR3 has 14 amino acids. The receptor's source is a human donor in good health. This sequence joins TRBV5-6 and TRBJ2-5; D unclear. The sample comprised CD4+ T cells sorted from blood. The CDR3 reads CASSLDRRKETQYF. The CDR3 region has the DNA TGTGCCAGCAGCTTGGACAGACGAAAAGAGACCCAGTACTTC.